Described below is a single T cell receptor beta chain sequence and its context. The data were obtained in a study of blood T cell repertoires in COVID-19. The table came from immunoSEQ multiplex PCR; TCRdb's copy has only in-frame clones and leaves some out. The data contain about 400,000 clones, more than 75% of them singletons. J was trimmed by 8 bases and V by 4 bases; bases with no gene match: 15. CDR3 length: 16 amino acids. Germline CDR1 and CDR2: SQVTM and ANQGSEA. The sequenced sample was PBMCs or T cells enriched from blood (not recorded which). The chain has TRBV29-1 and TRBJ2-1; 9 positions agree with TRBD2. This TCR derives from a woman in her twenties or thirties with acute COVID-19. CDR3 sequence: CSVVGSIAGVVDEQFF. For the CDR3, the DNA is TGCAGCGTTGTGGGCTCAATAGCGGGGGTTGTTGATGAGCAGTTCTTC.